This entry lists 15 T cell receptor beta chains sequenced from one sample in a study of blood T cell repertoires in COVID-19. Sequencing used immunoSEQ multiplex PCR; TCRdb keeps in-frame clones, though not all of them. The sample shows fewer than 450,000 clones, around nine tenths of them seen only once. Source material: peripheral blood. These receptors all come from a woman in her seventies with COVID-19, enrolled during active disease.

This chain links TRBV28 with TRBJ1-6, with 7 bases matching TRBD1. The germline gives CDR1 MDHEN, CDR2 SYDVKM. V gave up 5 bases and J gave up 7 bases; unmatched junction bases: 5. The CDR3 extends over 14 amino acids. CDR3 coding DNA: TGTGCCAGCAGTCGACCGGGACAGAATTCACCCCTCCACTTT. Translating it yields CASSRPGQNSPLHF.

This chain joins TRBV5-6 and TRBJ2-2, with 8 nucleotides matching TRBD1. Germline values: CDR1 SGHDT, CDR2 YYEEEE. Trimming at V came to 6 bases and at J to 5 bases, leaving 9 bases not matched to a gene. CDR3 length: 15 amino acids. The DNA of the CDR3 is TGTGCCAGCACCCGTCCAGGGGGCCGGACCGGGGAGCTGTTTTTT. It translates to CASTRPGGRTGELFF.

A remark on this clone: Other DNA sequences in this specimen translate into the identical CDR3. The genes are TRBV12-3 or TRBV12-4 and TRBJ1-1; TRBD1 agrees at 7 bases. Losses at the gene ends were 4 bases for V and 1 base for J; bases not matched to a gene: 0. This CDR3 spans 13 amino acids. CDR3 bases: TGTGCCAGCAGTTACAGGGGGAACACTGAAGCTTTCTTT. This gives the protein CASSYRGNTEAFF.

The V gene is TRBV10-1, the J gene TRBJ2-1; TRBD1 aligns across 7 bases. V was pared by 2 bases and J by 5 bases, with 6 bases of the junction left unmatched. The germline V gene encodes CDR1 WNHNN and CDR2 SYGVQD (reference sequence). There are 15 residues in the CDR3. The CDR3 spells CASSETGVGDNEQFF. The CDR3 nucleotides read TGCGCCAGCAGTGAGACAGGGGTTGGAGACAATGAGCAGTTCTTC.

The chain is built from TRBV29-1 and TRBJ1-2, with D uncertain. The V end lost 6 bases, the J end lost 5 bases, and 19 bases lay between the germline ends. CDR1 and CDR2 from the germline V gene are SQVTM and ANQGSEA. This CDR3 is 14 amino acids long. This CDR3 is CSVSAVREGYGYTF. CDR3 DNA: TGCAGCGTCTCCGCTGTGAGGGAAGGATATGGCTACACCTTC.

The chain carries TRBV5-5 and TRBJ2-5, with D tentatively TRBD1 (5 bases). With 2 bases removed from V and 0 bases from J, the gap between germline ends came to 17 bases. Germline lookup yields CDR1 SGHKS and CDR2 YYEKEE (reference sequence). The CDR3 length is 17 residues. In nucleotides, the CDR3 is TGTGCCAGCAGCTTCTTAGGGGTTTTGTTCTACCAAGAGACCCAGTACTTC. It encodes CASSFLGVLFYQETQYF.

The J gene is TRBJ1-2, the V gene TRBV11-2, with TRBD1 identical over 8 bases. V lost 0 bases and J lost 10; bases outside the gene matches: 10. This CDR3 is 15 amino acids long. Germline V gene lookup returns CDR1 SGHAT and CDR2 FQNNGV. The CDR3 loop reads CASSLEFDRGLFYTF. The CDR3 region has the DNA TGTGCCAGCAGCTTAGAATTTGACAGGGGCCTTTTCTACACCTTC. Based on the CDR3 plus reference TRBV11-2 and TRBJ1-2, the full variable domain is EAGVAQSPRYKIIEKRQSVAFWCNPISGHATLYWYQQILGQGPKLLIQFQNNGVVDDSQLPKDRFSAERLKGVDSTLKIQPAKLEDSAVYLCASSLEFDRGLFYTFGSGTRLTVV.

The gene calls are TRBV5-4 and TRBJ1-2; D possibly corresponds to TRBD1 (5 bases). Germline V gives CDR1 SGHNT, CDR2 YYREEE (reference sequence). The CDR3 loop spans 13 amino acids. V was cut by 6 bases and J by 7 bases, with 16 bases left in between. This CDR3 reads CASTFPGDGGYTF. CDR3 bases: TGTGCCAGCACCTTCCCGGGGGATGGTGGCTACACCTTC.

The rearrangement uses TRBV23-1 and TRBJ1-5; 8 bases match TRBD1. TRBV23-1 is placed among ORFs of uncertain function. Trimming removed 10 bases from V and 0 bases from J; junction bases left unmatched: 5. The CDR3 is 14 residues long. The CDR3 coding sequence is TGCGCCACGGACAGGGATCATAGCAATCAGCCCCAGCATTTT. Amino acids: CATDRDHSNQPQHF.

This sequence joins TRBV5-1 and TRBJ2-5; possibly TRBD2 for D (5 bases). Per germline, CDR1 SGHRS and CDR2 YFSETQ. Trimming took off 0 bases at V and 4 bases at J, with 10 bases between the two ends. CDR3 length equals 14 residues. The chain's CDR3 is CASSLEGGIETQYF. The CDR3 nucleotides read TGCGCCAGCAGCTTGGAAGGAGGTATAGAGACCCAGTACTTC.

This sequence joins TRBV4-2 and TRBJ2-4; 16 positions agree with TRBD2. This CDR3 is built from 19 residues. The ends lost 4 bases at V and 1 base at J; junction bases unmatched: 7. CDR1 is LGHNA and CDR2 is YNFKEQ in the germline V gene. CDR3 sequence reads: CASSPLGLAGGDAKNIQYF. The DNA of the CDR3 is TGTGCCAGCAGCCCCTTGGGACTAGCGGGGGGGGATGCCAAAAACATTCAGTACTTC.

The gene calls are TRBV3-1 (or the pseudogene TRBV3-2) and TRBJ1-2; 10 bases map to TRBD1. CDR1 LGHDT and CDR2 YNNKEL come from the germline V gene (reference sequence). V was clipped by 5 bases and J by 6 bases; unmatched bases: 12. The CDR3 runs 16 residues. CDR3 coding DNA: TGTGCCAGCAGCGCCTGGGACAGGGGAAGCGGACATGGCTACACCTTC. Encoded protein: CASSAWDRGSGHGYTF.

V gene TRBV3-1 (or the pseudogene TRBV3-2) combines with J gene TRBJ1-2; D might be TRBD1 (5 bases). Trimming shortened V by 0 bases and J by 8 bases, and 13 bases separated the two germline ends. CDR1 is LGHDT and CDR2 is YNNKEL in the germline V gene (reference sequence). The CDR3 runs 14 residues. The CDR3 sequence: CASSQDQGLFGYTF. CDR3 nucleotides: TGTGCCAGCAGCCAAGATCAGGGATTATTCGGCTACACCTTC.

The rearrangement uses TRBV28 and TRBJ1-6; D is perhaps TRBD1 (6 bases). The V gene's germline CDR1 is MDHEN and CDR2 SYDVKM. V lost 6 bases to trimming and J lost 7 bases, with 16 bases between them. The CDR3 has 15 amino acids. The CDR3 DNA reads as TGTGCCAGCAGCCCCTTGAGGACAGACAATTCACCCCTCCACTTT. Its translation is CASSPLRTDNSPLHF.

The chain is built from TRBV29-1 and TRBJ1-4; D might be TRBD1 (5 bases). This CDR3 region has 12 residues. CDR1 is SQVTM, CDR2 ANQGSEA, per germline. With 5 bases removed from V and 8 bases from J, the gap between germline ends came to 12 bases. The CDR3 nucleotides are TGCAGCGTTCGGAGGGGCGACGAAAAACTGTTTTTT. It encodes CSVRRGDEKLFF.